This TCR beta chain comes out of a study of blood T cell repertoires in COVID-19 (TCRdb year 2020). With regard to the full study: Samples from collaborators originated in the United States, Italy and Spain and spanned both the acute and convalescent phases of COVID-19. The prospective study material was composed of cDNA or gDNA derived from T cells, B-cell-depleted T cells, or PBMCs. Subjects who had been exposed to COVID-19, were actively infected with it, or had recovered from it provided the deeply sampled blood TCRbeta repertoires that made up the dataset. The repertoires were released in a freely available public database intended as a resource for research on the immune response to SARS-CoV-2. The samples were drawn from the first 160 participants of the ongoing ImmuneRACE study and from 1,254 subjects provided by 6 global collaborators. A de-identified subject ID, COVID-19 status, age in years and sex were almost always included in the sample metadata. HLA class I and class II types, where available, came from metadata supplied by the sample provider rather than from assay-based typing.

Concerning this clone: Its antigen is currently not known. Within one base of it there is no much larger clone, and no base qualities were kept.

Results and caveats for the whole study, not just this receptor: The amount of clinical and demographic metadata varied by source and participant and was provided uncurated.

TCRbeta CDR3 regions were amplified from genomic DNA using the immunoSEQ Assay, a bias-controlled multiplex PCR. Per the source publication's procedure: Within the assay, amplification of reference gene primers was used to estimate how many nucleated cells each sample contained. Sequence reads were collapsed and filtered to measure the absolute abundance of every unique TCRbeta CDR3 rearrangement. For each sample, productive Simpson clonality was calculated as the square root of Simpson's diversity index across productive rearrangements. TCRdb re-hosts the immuneACCESS table, in-frame sequences only. Its copies lack some clones; in the studies checked, an unresolved V gene accounts for under half of them, and the cause for the rest is not known. V, J and clone size derive from that table, while D and trimming were established from the DNA sequence. Recorded for this sample are about 160,000 clones; roughly nine tenths of them occurred a single time. Clones ranked in the top ten supply approximately 4% of the sample.

Whole blood was collected in K2EDTA tubes by collaborating institutions according to the institutions' own protocols. For TCRbeta analysis, collaborators shipped samples in one of three forms: frozen whole blood, isolated PBMCs, or DNA extracted from either of those sample types. The CDR3 runs 14 residues from the cysteine to the phenylalanine. The CDR3 DNA has 42 bases and is translated from base 1. From the germline V gene (reference sequence), CDR1 is LNHDA and CDR2 is SQIVND. Compared with germline, V lacks 3 bases and J lacks 11 bases; bases without a gene match: 7. The chain links TRBV19 with TRBJ1-6; TRBD1 aligns with 7 central bases. The receptor's source is a woman aged 65 to 85 with acute or convalescent COVID-19. Sequencing was done on a sample of peripheral blood. DNA sequence: TGTGCCAGTAGTATCCTGACAGGGCAGGCACCCCTCCACTTT. It translates as CASSILTGQAPLHF.